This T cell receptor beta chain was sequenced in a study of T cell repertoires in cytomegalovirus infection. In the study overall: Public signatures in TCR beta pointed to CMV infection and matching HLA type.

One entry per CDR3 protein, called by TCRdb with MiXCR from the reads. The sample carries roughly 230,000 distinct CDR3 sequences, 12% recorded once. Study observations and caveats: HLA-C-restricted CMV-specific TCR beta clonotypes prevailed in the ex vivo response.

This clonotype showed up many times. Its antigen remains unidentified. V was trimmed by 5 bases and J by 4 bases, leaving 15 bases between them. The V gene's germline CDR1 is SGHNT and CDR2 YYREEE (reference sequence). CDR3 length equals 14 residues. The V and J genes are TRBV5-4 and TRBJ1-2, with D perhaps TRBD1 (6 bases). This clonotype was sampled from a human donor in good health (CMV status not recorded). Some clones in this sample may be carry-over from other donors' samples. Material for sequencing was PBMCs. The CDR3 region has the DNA TGTGCCAGCAGAGTTCGGACAGCCCGCTATGGCTACACCTTC. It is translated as CASRVRTARYGYTF.